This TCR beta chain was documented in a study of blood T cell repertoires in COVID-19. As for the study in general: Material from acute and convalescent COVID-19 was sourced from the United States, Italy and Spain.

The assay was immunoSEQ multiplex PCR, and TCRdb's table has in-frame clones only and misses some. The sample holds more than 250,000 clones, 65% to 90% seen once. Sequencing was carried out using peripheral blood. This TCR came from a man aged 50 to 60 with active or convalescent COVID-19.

The DNA of the CDR3 is TGTGCCAGCAGTTTATCTGCGGGAGGCCAGTGGACGCAGTATTTT. Amino acid sequence: CASSLSAGGQWTQYF. The chain recombines TRBV27 with TRBJ2-3, with 8 bases identical to TRBD2. The CDR3 contains 15 residues. The V segment lost 0 bases and the J segment 9 bases; nucleotides outside the gene matches: 8. The germline V gene has CDR1 MNHEY and CDR2 SMNVEV (reference sequence).